A selection of T cell receptor beta chains follows, all from one sample in a study of identical twins. TCRdb ran MiXCR on the 5' RACE reads and lists one entry per CDR3 protein. The table has about 1.7 million distinct CDR3 sequences, 25% to 35% seen once; the top ten hold less than 0.35%. Sequencing was done on a sample of cord blood. The receptors come from a newborn girl in good health. CDR3s include the opening cysteine and the closing phenylalanine or tryptophan. Fields, in order: clone size, V gene, J gene, D gene, CDR3 length, CDR3 protein, CDR3 DNA. A D gene is named only where the DNA matches it firmly. Some rows mark clone size as missing; the rest say once, few, many or name a class of expanded clone.

>NA|TRBV6-5|TRBJ1-5|NA|19
CASSYSSVRDLIINQPQHF
TGTGCCAGCAGTTACTCGAGTGTCAGGGACTTGATAATTAATCAGCCCCAGCATTTT
>NA|TRBV6-1|TRBJ1-2|TRBD1|16
CASSVTGVSGRYGYTF
TGTGCCAGCAGTGTAACAGGGGTTAGTGGCCGCTATGGCTACACCTTC
>NA|TRBV2|TRBJ2-5|NA|12
CASSVSEETQYF
TGTGCCAGCAGTGTGTCGGAAGAGACCCAGTACTTC
>few|TRBV5-1|TRBJ2-1|TRBD2|16
CASSAVSGGITNEQFF
TGCGCCAGCAGCGCGGTTAGCGGGGGGATTACAAATGAGCAGTTCTTC
>NA|TRBV27|TRBJ2-3|NA|15
CASSLYIFGTDTQYF
TGTGCCAGCAGTTTATATATTTTCGGTACAGATACGCAGTATTTT
>few|TRBV3-1|TRBJ2-1|TRBD2|14
CASSPISSGQKQFF
TGTGCCAGCAGCCCCATATCTAGCGGGCAAAAGCAGTTCTTC
>few|TRBV10-3|TRBJ2-7|NA|18
CAVSGRASGEGAYNEQYF
TGTGCCGTCAGTGGAAGGGCTTCGGGGGAGGGGGCCTACAATGAGCAGTACTTC
>NA|TRBV2|TRBJ2-7|NA|13
CASRRVLGYEQYF
TGTGCCAGCAGGAGAGTACTAGGCTACGAGCAGTACTTC
>NA|TRBV5-1|TRBJ2-5|NA|14
CASRPRVGYNEQYF
TGCGCCAGCCGCCCCCGGGTCGGATACAATGAGCAGTACTTC
>many|TRBV20-1|TRBJ1-2|TRBD1|12
CSARTGSYGYTF
TGCAGCGCACGGACAGGGAGCTATGGCTACACCTTC
>NA|TRBV9|TRBJ1-1|NA|13
CASSVGPSTEAFF
TGTGCCAGCAGCGTAGGGCCAAGCACTGAAGCTTTCTTT
>few|TRBV12-3/TRBV12-4|TRBJ2-1|NA|16
CASRLDRSSSYNEQFF
TGTGCCAGCAGGCTAGACAGGTCGAGCTCCTACAATGAGCAGTTCTTC
>few|TRBV2|TRBJ2-1|TRBD2|16
CASRPTSGSSYNEQFF
TGTGCCAGCAGGCCTACTAGCGGGAGCTCCTACAATGAGCAGTTCTTC
>NA|TRBV11-2|TRBJ1-1|TRBD1|14
CASSYIQGRAEAFF
TGTGCCAGCAGTTATATACAGGGGAGAGCTGAAGCTTTCTTT
>many|TRBV18|TRBJ1-1|TRBD1|14
CASSPGQMNTEAFF
TGTGCCAGCAGCCCGGGACAGATGAACACTGAAGCTTTCTTT
>NA|TRBV20-1|TRBJ2-5|NA|11
CSAARRETQYF
TGCAGTGCAGCAAGGCGGGAGACCCAGTACTTC
>few|TRBV6-1|TRBJ2-1|TRBD2|18
CASSGATSLRHYIYEQFF
TGTGCCAGCAGTGGGGCGACTAGCCTGAGACACTACATCTATGAGCAGTTCTTC
>NA|TRBV4-1|TRBJ2-7|NA|18
CASSQPKAGRSSYNEQYF
TGCGCCAGCAGCCAACCCAAGGCGGGTAGGAGCTCCTACAATGAGCAGTACTTC
>NA|TRBV19|TRBJ2-5|NA|15
CASSIVWQKQETQYF
TGTGCCAGTAGTATAGTTTGGCAGAAGCAAGAGACCCAGTACTTC
>NA|TRBV20-1|TRBJ2-3|TRBD2|12
CSVAGEADTQYF
TGCAGTGTGGCGGGAGAGGCAGATACGCAGTATTTT
>few|TRBV20-1|TRBJ2-1|TRBD1|15
CSASGGTGGYHEQFF
TGCAGTGCTAGCGGAGGGACAGGGGGCTACCATGAGCAGTTCTTC
>NA|TRBV27|TRBJ1-4|NA|15
CASSPRTAGWEKLFF
TGTGCCAGCAGTCCCCGGACGGCCGGGTGGGAAAAACTGTTTTTT
>NA|TRBV5-1|TRBJ2-7|TRBD2|19
CASSLVFSTSGRNPYEQYF
TGCGCCAGCAGCCTAGTATTCTCGACTAGCGGGAGAAACCCCTACGAGCAGTACTTC
>NA|TRBV12-3/TRBV12-4|TRBJ2-5|NA|13
CASSPTPRETQYF
TGTGCCAGCAGCCCTACCCCTAGAGAGACCCAGTACTTC
>NA|TRBV20-1|TRBJ2-3|NA|14
CSARDSLSTDTQYF
TGCAGTGCTAGGGACTCCCTGTCCACAGATACGCAGTATTTT
>NA|TRBV14|TRBJ2-3|NA|14
CASSALWATDTHYF
TGTGCCAGCAGCGCTCTATGGGCCACAGATACGCACTATTTT
>few|TRBV12-3/TRBV12-4|TRBJ2-4|NA|16
CASTATGFLAKNIQYF
TGTGCCAGCACCGCCACAGGTTTCCTAGCCAAAAACATTCAGTACTTC
>many|TRBV2|TRBJ2-7|NA|13
CASSGAGLYEQYF
TGTGCCAGCAGTGGGGCAGGTTTATACGAGCAGTACTTC
>many|TRBV12-3/TRBV12-4|TRBJ2-3|NA|14
CASSLSGVGDTQYF
TGTGCCAGCAGCTTATCAGGGGTCGGAGATACGCAGTATTTT